The rows below give T cell receptor beta chains drawn from one sample of a study of shared clonotypes between healthy human individuals. Method: immunoSEQ multiplex PCR; TCRdb's copy keeps in-frame clones and lacks some. The sample yields 550,000 to 750,000 clones, 92% seen once. Source material: naive CD8+ T cells sorted from blood. These receptors came from a man aged 25 to 45 in good health. Each CDR3 is given with its conserved first and last residue. D genes are given only for firm matches. Clone size is not always given. Where it is, it says once, few, many or a class for expanded clones.

TGTGCCAGCAGCTCCCTGAGGACAGACCCCTACGAGCAGTACTTC	CASSSLRTDPYEQYF	-	-	TRBJ2-7	TRBV7-9
TGCAGCGTTGAGGGCCTAGGACTAGCAGAAACCTACGAGCAGTACTTC	CSVEGLGLAETYEQYF	-	TRBD2	TRBJ2-7	TRBV29-1
TGTGCCAGCAGTTTAATCTTAGCGGGAGCGTCCCACTACGAGCAGTACTTC	CASSLILAGASHYEQYF	-	TRBD2	TRBJ2-7	TRBV28
TGCAGCGCATCGGACAGGGCAGATCCCTACGAGCAGTACTTC	CSASDRADPYEQYF	-	TRBD1	TRBJ2-7	TRBV29-1
TGTGCCACCAGCTCCGGGACTAGCTCGTCTCCGGTTACAACTGAGCAGTTCTTC	CATSSGTSSSPVTTEQFF	-	TRBD2	TRBJ2-1	TRBV15
TGTGCCAGCAGCTTAGGGGACCGTTTTCGGAGCACAGATACGCAGTATTTT	CASSLGDRFRSTDTQYF	-	-	TRBJ2-3	TRBV11-2
TGCGCCAGCAGCCCGATTAAGGGGGAGAACGAGCAGTACTTC	CASSPIKGENEQYF	-	-	TRBJ2-7	TRBV4-1
TGCAGCGTTGAAGACCTGGGACAGGAAACAGCCGAGCAGTACTTC	CSVEDLGQETAEQYF	-	TRBD1	TRBJ2-7	TRBV29-1
TGTGCCAGCAGTTTACTCGGGACTAGCGGCCCCTACGAGCAGTACTTC	CASSLLGTSGPYEQYF	-	TRBD2	TRBJ2-7	TRBV27
TGTGCCAGCAGTTCCGTTTCTCCTGGGGGCCAAGAGACCCAGTACTTC	CASSSVSPGGQETQYF	-	-	TRBJ2-5	TRBV28
TGCGCCAGCAGCTTGGGTAGCGGGGGCACAGATACGCAGTATTTT	CASSLGSGGTDTQYF	-	TRBD2	TRBJ2-3	TRBV5-1
TGTGCCAGCGTTGCCGTAAGAGGGGGCAACTACGAGCAGTACTTC	CASVAVRGGNYEQYF	-	TRBD1	TRBJ2-7	TRBV6-1
TGCAGCGTTGAAGATCCAATGGGGACTCCGACCTTC	CSVEDPMGTPTF	-	-	TRBJ2-7	TRBV29-1
TGTGCCAGCAGTTTAATTCCGCAGCGCTCCTACAATGAGCAGTTCTTC	CASSLIPQRSYNEQFF	once	-	TRBJ2-1	TRBV27
TGCGCCAGCAGCCAAGGGAGGGGGATCTACGAGCAGTACTTC	CASSQGRGIYEQYF	-	-	TRBJ2-7	TRBV4-1
TGTGCCAGCAGTTTTTCGGGCCTAGTAGAGGGCGAGCAGTACTTC	CASSFSGLVEGEQYF	once	-	TRBJ2-7	TRBV27
TGTGCCAGCAGCCAGACTAGCGGCTACGAGCAGTACTTC	CASSQTSGYEQYF	-	TRBD2	TRBJ2-7	TRBV7-9
TGTGCCAGTAGTGACCAGCTAGCGGTCGGGGAGCTGTTTTTT	CASSDQLAVGELFF	-	TRBD2	TRBJ2-2	TRBV19
TGTGCCAGCTCAGGGCCAGACTACGAGCAGTACTTC	CASSGPDYEQYF	-	-	TRBJ2-7	TRBV18
TGCGCCAGCAGCCAAAGGGCTGGGACAGGGGGCGCCGAGCAGTACTTC	CASSQRAGTGGAEQYF	-	TRBD1	TRBJ2-7	TRBV4-3
TGTGCCAGCAGCAAACTAGCGGGAGTTTACAATGAGCAGTTCTTC	CASSKLAGVYNEQFF	-	TRBD2	TRBJ2-1	TRBV7-3
TGTGCCAGCAGGGGTAACCGGGACAGGGTAAGGTTGGACACTGAAGCTTTCTTT	CASRGNRDRVRLDTEAFF	once	TRBD1	TRBJ1-1	TRBV2
TGTGCCAGCAGCCCCGAGTTGAACACTGAAGCTTTCTTT	CASSPELNTEAFF	-	-	TRBJ1-1	TRBV13
TGTGCCAGCGGACGAGGGGGGAACACTGAAGCTTTCTTT	CASGRGGNTEAFF	-	-	TRBJ1-1	TRBV27
TGTGCCAGCAAGCGCCAGACTAGCAGCACAGATACGCAGTATTTT	CASKRQTSSTDTQYF	-	TRBD2	TRBJ2-3	TRBV6-1
TGTGCCAGTACTGACGGGAGGCCCGGGACCCAGTACTTC	CASTDGRPGTQYF	-	TRBD2	TRBJ2-5	TRBV19
TGCGCCAGCAGCCAAGTCATGGCAGGGGGAAACGAGCAGTACTTC	CASSQVMAGGNEQYF	-	TRBD1	TRBJ2-7	TRBV4-3
TGTGCCAGCAGCAAAGTTTCTGGCTACTCCTACAATGAGCAGTTCTTC	CASSKVSGYSYNEQFF	-	-	TRBJ2-1	TRBV21-1
TGTGCCAGCGAAACGCCCACAGGTTACGAGCAGTACTTC	CASETPTGYEQYF	-	-	TRBJ2-7	TRBV28